The rows below give T cell receptor beta chains drawn from one sample of a study of shared T cell receptors in the human thymus. TCRdb's table, derived via immunoSEQ multiplex PCR, lists solely in-frame clones and lacks some. The table has some 640,000 clones, approximately 87% seen once. The same sample was also studied in work on human thymus T cells.

The sequenced material came from thymocytes. These receptors all come from a boy less than two years old with a congenital heart defect. Both conserved end residues are part of each CDR3. D genes are given only for firm matches. Clone sizes are given selectively: once, few, many, or a class where the clone is expanded.

DNA: TGTGCCAGCTCACCGCGTAGGCGCGGCCCTCGGGAGACCCAGTACTTC; CDR3: CASSPRRRGPRETQYF; D: NA; J: TRBJ2-5; size: once; V: TRBV18
DNA: TGTGCCAGCAGTAGGCTCACCTCGGACAGGGACGATGGCTACACCTTC; CDR3: CASSRLTSDRDDGYTF; D: TRBD1; J: TRBJ1-2; size: NA; V: TRBV25-1
DNA: TGTGCCAGCAGTTCCGAAAAGGTGACAGGTTCCAATGAGCAGTTCTTC; CDR3: CASSSEKVTGSNEQFF; D: NA; J: TRBJ2-1; size: NA; V: TRBV27
DNA: TGCGCCAGCAGTGGGGAAGGTCAAAAGGAGGACACCGGGGAGCTGTTTTTT; CDR3: CASSGEGQKEDTGELFF; D: NA; J: TRBJ2-2; size: once; V: TRBV10-1
DNA: TGTGCCAGCAGTCACGGGACTCAAACCGGGGAGCTGTTTTTT; CDR3: CASSHGTQTGELFF; D: NA; J: TRBJ2-2; size: NA; V: TRBV27
DNA: TGTGCCAGCAGTCCCCCCGGACAGGGTAAGGGTTATGTCGACACTGAAGCTTTCTTT; CDR3: CASSPPGQGKGYVDTEAFF; D: TRBD1; J: TRBJ1-1; size: few; V: TRBV28
DNA: TGTGCCAGCAGTTATGGAGCGGGGGAAGGAGAGCCCCAGCATTTT; CDR3: CASSYGAGEGEPQHF; D: NA; J: TRBJ1-5; size: NA; V: TRBV27
DNA: TGTGCCAGTAGTACGCGAGGACAGGGACGGAACACTGAAGCTTTCTTT; CDR3: CASSTRGQGRNTEAFF; D: TRBD1; J: TRBJ1-1; size: NA; V: TRBV19
DNA: TGTGCCAGCAGCTTGATCAGAGGACTAGCGGGAGCAGATACGCAGTATTTT; CDR3: CASSLIRGLAGADTQYF; D: TRBD2; J: TRBJ2-3; size: NA; V: TRBV5-4
DNA: TGTGCCAGCAGTTTATCGGGGACAGTTTCCCTGGAGTCCTACAATGAGCAGTTCTTC; CDR3: CASSLSGTVSLESYNEQFF; D: TRBD1; J: TRBJ2-1; size: NA; V: TRBV27
DNA: TGCGCCAGCAGCTCCGGGACGGCGGGACTTCCCGATACGCAGTATTTT; CDR3: CASSSGTAGLPDTQYF; D: NA; J: TRBJ2-3; size: NA; V: TRBV5-1
DNA: TGTGCCAGTATGGGATTGGGGGGGTTGAACACTGAAGCTTTCTTT; CDR3: CASMGLGGLNTEAFF; D: NA; J: TRBJ1-1; size: NA; V: TRBV19
DNA: TGCGCCAGCAGCCAAGAAACTACTAGCGCAATAAGCTCCTACAATGAGCAGTTCTTC; CDR3: CASSQETTSAISSYNEQFF; D: TRBD2; J: TRBJ2-1; size: NA; V: TRBV4-1
DNA: TGTGCCAGCAGCCCGGAACAGGGCTTCTATGGCTACACCTTC; CDR3: CASSPEQGFYGYTF; D: NA; J: TRBJ1-2; size: NA; V: TRBV7-6
DNA: TGTGCCAGCAGCGGTATCGGGACACTATATTCACCCCTCCACTTT; CDR3: CASSGIGTLYSPLHF; D: NA; J: TRBJ1-6; size: NA; V: TRBV5-6
DNA: TGTGCCAGCAGTGACGCCGGTAGCGGGGCTTTCTACGAGCAGTACTTC; CDR3: CASSDAGSGAFYEQYF; D: TRBD2; J: TRBJ2-7; size: NA; V: TRBV25-1
DNA: TGTGCCAGCAGTTACAGCCGGGAATTCGGATACGAGCAGTACTTC; CDR3: CASSYSREFGYEQYF; D: NA; J: TRBJ2-7; size: NA; V: TRBV6-6
DNA: TGTGCCAGCAGCTCCCCCGGACTCGTTCGGGACACTGAAGCTTTCTTT; CDR3: CASSSPGLVRDTEAFF; D: NA; J: TRBJ1-1; size: NA; V: TRBV5-4
DNA: TGTGCCAGCAGTGTAACTAGCGGGGGGCAGTCCTACAATGAGCAGTTCTTC; CDR3: CASSVTSGGQSYNEQFF; D: TRBD2; J: TRBJ2-1; size: NA; V: TRBV6-4
DNA: TGTGCCAGCAGGGGCTTAATGAACACTGAAGCTTTCTTT; CDR3: CASRGLMNTEAFF; D: NA; J: TRBJ1-1; size: NA; V: TRBV6-6
DNA: TGTGCCAGCAGTTTAGGGGGTTCGAAAGCTAACTATGGCTACACCTTC; CDR3: CASSLGGSKANYGYTF; D: NA; J: TRBJ1-2; size: once; V: TRBV6-5
DNA: TGCGCCAGCAGCTTGGGGCCAACTAGCCTCGGGGAGCAGTTCTTC; CDR3: CASSLGPTSLGEQFF; D: NA; J: TRBJ2-1; size: NA; V: TRBV5-1
DNA: TGCGCCAGCAGCCTCGGACAGGGTGCCGGGGAGCTGTTTTTT; CDR3: CASSLGQGAGELFF; D: TRBD1; J: TRBJ2-2; size: few; V: TRBV5-1
DNA: TGTGCCAGCAGCGGACAGGGCGCTTGTGGAAACACCATATATTTT; CDR3: CASSGQGACGNTIYF; D: TRBD1; J: TRBJ1-3; size: NA; V: TRBV2
DNA: TGTGCCTGGACGGGACAGATATTTTCTAGCACAGATACGCAGTATTTT; CDR3: CAWTGQIFSSTDTQYF; D: TRBD1; J: TRBJ2-3; size: few; V: TRBV30
DNA: TGCGCCAGCAGCCATCCCACTAGGCCCAACAATGAGCAGTTCTTC; CDR3: CASSHPTRPNNEQFF; D: NA; J: TRBJ2-1; size: NA; V: TRBV4-1
DNA: TGTGCCAGCACCCGAAAACCAGGGGCAAACTGCACAGATACGCAGTATTTT; CDR3: CASTRKPGANCTDTQYF; D: NA; J: TRBJ2-3; size: once; V: TRBV11-2
DNA: TGTGCCACCAGCAGCCGGGACACCCGTTATGGCTACACCTTC; CDR3: CATSSRDTRYGYTF; D: NA; J: TRBJ1-2; size: NA; V: TRBV15
DNA: TGCACCAGCAGCCAAGACTGGCTAGTAGACATTCAGTACTTC; CDR3: CTSSQDWLVDIQYF; D: NA; J: TRBJ2-4; size: NA; V: TRBV1
DNA: TGTGCCAGCAGCCTAAAAAACAGGGTCTCAGGGGCCAACGTCCTGACTTTC; CDR3: CASSLKNRVSGANVLTF; D: NA; J: TRBJ2-6; size: NA; V: TRBV14
DNA: TGTGCCAGCAGTTTTATACCAGGCCCGAGCTCCTACGAGCAGTACTTC; CDR3: CASSFIPGPSSYEQYF; D: NA; J: TRBJ2-7; size: NA; V: TRBV28
DNA: TGTGCCAGCAGCCCCTGCACAGCCCCTTCCCCAGATACGCAGTATTTT; CDR3: CASSPCTAPSPDTQYF; D: NA; J: TRBJ2-3; size: NA; V: TRBV7-2
DNA: TGTGCCACCTCCAGCACAGGCCCCCGTAACTACGAGCAGTACTTC; CDR3: CATSSTGPRNYEQYF; D: NA; J: TRBJ2-7; size: NA; V: TRBV10-3
DNA: TGTGCCATCAGTGACCCTAGCTATACCCACAATGAGCAGTTCTTC; CDR3: CAISDPSYTHNEQFF; D: NA; J: TRBJ2-1; size: NA; V: TRBV10-3
DNA: TGTGCCAGCAGCCAAGATAGCGGGGATACTTCCTTT; CDR3: CASSQDSGDTSF; D: NA; J: TRBJ1-4; size: NA; V: TRBV4-2
DNA: TGTGCCAGCAGCCAGCGCGTAGACAGGCGGACAGATACGCAGTATTTT; CDR3: CASSQRVDRRTDTQYF; D: NA; J: TRBJ2-3; size: NA; V: TRBV14
DNA: TGTGCCTGGAGTGTATTCCGGGACAGGCCCGAGCCCCAGCATTTT; CDR3: CAWSVFRDRPEPQHF; D: TRBD1; J: TRBJ1-5; size: NA; V: TRBV30
DNA: TGCGCCAGCAGCTTCCCAGGGGGAGGGACAGGGGGCGATGAGCAGTTCTTC; CDR3: CASSFPGGGTGGDEQFF; D: TRBD1; J: TRBJ2-1; size: NA; V: TRBV5-1
DNA: TGCAGCGCAGTACAGGGAGATGGAAACACCATATATTTT; CDR3: CSAVQGDGNTIYF; D: NA; J: TRBJ1-3; size: NA; V: TRBV29-1
DNA: TGTGCCAGCAGTCTGACAGGGGGAACTAATTCACCCCTCCACTTT; CDR3: CASSLTGGTNSPLHF; D: TRBD1; J: TRBJ1-6; size: NA; V: TRBV27